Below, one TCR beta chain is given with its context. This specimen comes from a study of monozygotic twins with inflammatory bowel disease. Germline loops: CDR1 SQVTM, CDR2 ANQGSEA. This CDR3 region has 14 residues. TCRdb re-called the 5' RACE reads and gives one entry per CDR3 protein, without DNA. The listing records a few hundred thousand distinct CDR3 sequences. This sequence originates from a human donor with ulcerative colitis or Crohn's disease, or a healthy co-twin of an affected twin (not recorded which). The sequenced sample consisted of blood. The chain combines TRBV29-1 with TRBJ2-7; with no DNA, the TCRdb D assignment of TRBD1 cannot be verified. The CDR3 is CSVGRGARDYEQYF.